Below, 17 T cell receptor beta chains from the same sample are listed, as sequenced in a study of blood T cell repertoires in COVID-19. TCRdb's table, derived via immunoSEQ multiplex PCR, lists solely in-frame clones and lacks some. The table has 55,000 to 65,000 clones, approximately 90% seen once; the top ten hold around 8.3%. Sequenced material: peripheral blood. These TCRs come from a human donor with active COVID-19. The donor label of this sample is uncertain.

The rearrangement joins TRBV6-4 to TRBJ2-1, with 9 bases identical to TRBD2. CDR1 and CDR2 from the germline V gene are MRHNA and SNTAGT. J was trimmed by 8 bases and V by 6 bases; bases with no gene match: 14. CDR3 size: 16 residues. This chain's CDR3 is CASRAGGPVQYHEQFF. The CDR3 DNA reads TGTGCCAGCAGGGCGGGAGGGCCTGTTCAGTACCATGAGCAGTTCTTC.

A remark on this clone: The sample carries other DNA sequences with the same CDR3. V gene TRBV9 combines with J gene TRBJ1-6; D gene unclear. Trimming took 3 bases from V and 9 from J, leaving 10 bases between them. Per the germline V gene, CDR1 is SGDLS and CDR2 is YYNGEE. CDR3 length: 13 residues. CDR3 coding DNA: TGTGCCAGCAGCGCCCAGTCCCGTTCACCCCTCCACTTT. Amino acid sequence: CASSAQSRSPLHF.

The chain couples TRBV11-3 to TRBJ2-2, with 9 bases fitting TRBD2. The length of the CDR3 is 17 residues. Trimming removed 1 base from V and 6 bases from J; junction bases left unmatched: 9. Germline-derived CDR1 and CDR2 are SGHNT and YENEEA. The CDR3 coding sequence is TGTGCCAGCAGCTTAGTGGGTGGTAGCGGGAGCCCCGGGGAGCTGTTTTTT. Protein product: CASSLVGGSGSPGELFF.

This rearrangement joins TRBV11-3 to TRBJ2-1, with a tentative D call TRBD1 (5 bases). V lost 1 base, J lost 5 bases, and 9 bases lay in between. This CDR3 spans 14 amino acids. Germline V gene lookup returns CDR1 SGHNT and CDR2 YENEEA. CDR3 amino acids: CASSLGQGNNEQFF. CDR3 nucleotide sequence: TGTGCCAGCAGCTTAGGGCAGGGTAACAATGAGCAGTTCTTC. The entire variable domain, with the rest obtained from reference TRBV11-3 and TRBJ2-1, is as follows: EAGVVQSPRYKIIEKKQPVAFWCNPISGHNTLYWYLQNLGQGPELLIRYENEEAVDDSQLPKDRFSAERLKGVDSTLKIQPAELGDSAVYLCASSLGQGNNEQFFGPGTRLTVL.

The chain is built from TRBV7-2 and TRBJ2-3; 9 bases are shared with TRBD2. The CDR3 is 15 residues long. The germline gives CDR1 SGHTA, CDR2 FQGNSA. The trim removed 2 bases at V and 5 bases at J, leaving 5 bases unmatched. CDR3 nucleotide sequence: TGTGCCAGCAGCTTATCCCGTAGCGGGGGAGATACGCAGTATTTT. It codes for CASSLSRSGGDTQYF.

V and J are TRBV12-2 and TRBJ1-3; whether TRBD1, the table's D call, matches the DNA was not checked. TRBV12-2 is assigned pseudogene status. The CDR3 totals 14 residues. For the CDR3, the DNA is TGTGCAAGTCGCGAGGACAGGGCTGGAAACACCATATATTTT. Amino acid sequence: CASREDRAGNTIYF.

This chain uses TRBV3-1 (or the pseudogene TRBV3-2) with TRBJ1-2; no reliable D call. The CDR3 has 18 residues. V lost 2 bases and J lost 4, with 23 bases in between. CDR1 LGHDT and CDR2 YNNKEL come from the germline V gene (reference sequence). The CDR3 loop reads CASSQLYSKRPAPYGYTF. CDR3 nucleotides: TGTGCCAGCAGCCAACTGTATAGTAAGAGGCCGGCTCCCTATGGCTACACCTTC.

The gene calls are TRBV4-1 and TRBJ1-5; TRBD1 matches 9 bases. V gave up 3 bases and J gave up 6 bases; unmatched junction bases: 9. Germline lookup yields CDR1 MGHRA and CDR2 YSYEKL. The CDR3 contains 16 residues. The CDR3: CASSQGGQGRGQPQHF. The CDR3 bases are TGCGCCAGCAGCCAGGGGGGACAGGGAAGAGGTCAGCCCCAGCATTTT.

The J gene is TRBJ2-5, the V gene TRBV5-5, with D tentatively TRBD2 (7 bases). The CDR3 is 15 amino acids. Germline CDR1 is SGHKS and CDR2 is YYEKEE (reference sequence). V dropped 4 bases and J dropped 0 bases, with 13 bases sitting between them. The CDR3 DNA follows: TGTGCCAGCAGCCTGAAGGGGGGGAACCAAGAGACCCAGTACTTC. Translating it yields CASSLKGGNQETQYF.

The rearrangement joins TRBV7-3 to TRBJ1-3; 7 nucleotides agree with TRBD1. The CDR3 runs 16 residues. CDR1 SGHTA and CDR2 FQGTGA come from the germline V gene. Trimming took 5 bases from V and 0 from J; bases not matched to a gene: 7. CDR3 residues: CASSQDRDLSGNTIYF. As DNA, the CDR3 is TGTGCCAGCAGCCAAGACAGGGACCTCTCTGGAAACACCATATATTTT.

This chain links TRBV4-3 with TRBJ2-2, with 10 bases lining up with TRBD2. The CDR3 sequence is 18 residues long. Germline values: CDR1 LGHNA, CDR2 YSLEER. Trimming at V came to 0 bases and at J to 3 bases, leaving 7 bases not matched to a gene. The CDR3 DNA is TGCGCCAGCAGCCAAGACGGTCTAGCGGGAGCTGACACCGGGGAGCTGTTTTTT. Protein product: CASSQDGLAGADTGELFF.

The chain joins TRBV11-2 to TRBJ2-5; tentatively, D is TRBD1 (5 bases). The CDR3 is 13 residues long. Trimming left V 1 base short and J 8 bases short, with 11 bases between. Germline loops: CDR1 SGHAT, CDR2 FQNNGV. In DNA form, the CDR3 reads TGTGCCAGCAGCTTAGGACGTCAGGGCACCCAGTACTTC. This gives the protein CASSLGRQGTQYF. The full variable domain, its missing parts supplied by reference TRBV11-2 and TRBJ2-5, is EAGVAQSPRYKIIEKRQSVAFWCNPISGHATLYWYQQILGQGPKLLIQFQNNGVVDDSQLPKDRFSAERLKGVDSTLKIQPAKLEDSAVYLCASSLGRQGTQYFGPGTRLLVL.

CDR3: CASSPGQFGGREKLFF. Written as DNA, the CDR3 is TGCGCCAGCAGCCCAGGACAGTTTGGGGGAAGGGAAAAACTGTTTTTT. The rearrangement uses TRBV5-1 and TRBJ1-4; TRBD1 might be the D (6 bases). The CDR3 runs to 16 residues. Germline V gives CDR1 SGHRS, CDR2 YFSETQ. The ends were cut back, 4 bases at V and 8 bases at J, with 21 bases in the middle.

This chain joins TRBV9 and TRBJ1-1; D unresolved. Per the germline V gene, CDR1 is SGDLS and CDR2 is YYNGEE. Trimming left V 0 bases short and J 0 bases short, with 6 bases between. This CDR3 region has 14 residues. In DNA, the CDR3 is TGTGCCAGCAGCGTAGTCCCAGTGAACACTGAAGCTTTCTTT. Its protein product is CASSVVPVNTEAFF.

V usage is TRBV27 and J usage is TRBJ2-7; 10 nucleotides agree with TRBD1. Germline CDR1 MNHEY, CDR2 SMNVEV (reference sequence). V shed 1 base and J 6 bases; nucleotides not matched to a gene: 6. The CDR3 loop spans 15 amino acids. CDR3 coding DNA: TGTGCCAGCAGTTTATGGGGGACAGGGGCGCGCGAGCAGTACTTC. It yields the protein CASSLWGTGAREQYF.

The CDR3 loop is CATSRPGRSSYEQYF. For the CDR3, the DNA is TGTGCCACCAGCAGACCCGGGAGGAGCTCCTACGAGCAGTACTTC. The chain combines TRBV15 with TRBJ2-7, with TRBD2 matching 7 bases. Losses at the gene ends were 2 bases for V and 0 bases for J; bases not matched to a gene: 4. The length of the CDR3 is 15 residues. The germline CDR1 and CDR2 sequences are LNHNV and YYDKDF (reference sequence).

This rearrangement joins TRBV19 to TRBJ1-2; a weak D match, TRBD1 (6 bases). Germline V gene data show CDR1 as LNHDA and CDR2 as SQIVND (reference sequence). Trimming stripped 6 bases from V and 12 bases from J, with 17 bases between. CDR3 size: 12 residues. CDR3 sequence reads: CASRDVTGRNTF. The DNA for the CDR3 is TGTGCCAGTAGAGACGTGACAGGACGAAACACCTTC.